This T cell receptor beta chain originates from a study of blood T cell repertoires in COVID-19. Study-wide background: Spain, Italy and the United States supplied samples that represented acute and convalescent COVID-19. PBMCs, B-cell-depleted T cells, or T cells were the source of the cDNA or gDNA that made up the material.

Trimming removed 1 base from V and 4 bases from J, with 10 bases in between. The CDR3 totals 15 residues. Some clones are missing from TCRdb's copy, which holds only in-frame ones; the method was immunoSEQ multiplex PCR. The sample records about 140,000 clones, about 86% being singletons. The V gene is TRBV23-1, the J gene TRBJ2-2, with D tentatively TRBD2 (5 bases). TRBV23-1 belongs to the ORF category, with a function that is uncertain. The TCR sequence derives from a woman in her sixties or seventies with acute or convalescent COVID-19. The sequenced material came from peripheral blood. CDR3 amino acids: CASSQWETTTGELFF. DNA of the CDR3: TGCGCCAGCAGTCAATGGGAGACAACCACCGGGGAGCTGTTTTTT.